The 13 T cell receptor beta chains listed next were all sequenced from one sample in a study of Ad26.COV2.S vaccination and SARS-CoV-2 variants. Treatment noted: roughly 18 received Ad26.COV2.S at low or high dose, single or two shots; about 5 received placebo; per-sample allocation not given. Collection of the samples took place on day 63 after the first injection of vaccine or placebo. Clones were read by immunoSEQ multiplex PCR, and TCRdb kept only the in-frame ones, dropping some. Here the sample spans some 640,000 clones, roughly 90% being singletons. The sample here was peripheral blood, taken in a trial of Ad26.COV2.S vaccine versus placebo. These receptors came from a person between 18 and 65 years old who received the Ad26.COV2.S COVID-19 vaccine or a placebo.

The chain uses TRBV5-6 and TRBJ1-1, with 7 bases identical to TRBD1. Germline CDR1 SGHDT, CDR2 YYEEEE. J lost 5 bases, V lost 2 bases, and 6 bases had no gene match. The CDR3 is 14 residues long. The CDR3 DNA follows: TGTGCCAGCAGCTTCGACAGGGCGGATACTGAAGCTTTCTTT. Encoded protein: CASSFDRADTEAFF.

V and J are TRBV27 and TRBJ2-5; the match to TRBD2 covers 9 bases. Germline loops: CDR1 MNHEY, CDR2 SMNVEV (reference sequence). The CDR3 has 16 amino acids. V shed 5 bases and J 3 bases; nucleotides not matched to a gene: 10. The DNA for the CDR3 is TGTGCCAGCAGTCCTAGGCTCAGGACTAGCGAAGAGACCCAGTACTTC. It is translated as CASSPRLRTSEETQYF.

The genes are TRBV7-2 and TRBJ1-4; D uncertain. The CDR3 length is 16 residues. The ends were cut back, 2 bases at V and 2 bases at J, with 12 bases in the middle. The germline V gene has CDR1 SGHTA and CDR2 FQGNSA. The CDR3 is CASSLRAPRTNEKLFF. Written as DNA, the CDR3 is TGTGCCAGCAGCTTACGCGCGCCCAGGACTAATGAAAAACTGTTTTTT.

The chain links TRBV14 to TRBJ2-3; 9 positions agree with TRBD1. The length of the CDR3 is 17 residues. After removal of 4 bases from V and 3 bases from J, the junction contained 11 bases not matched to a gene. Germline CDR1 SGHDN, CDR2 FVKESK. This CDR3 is CASSPAGQGWLTDTQYF. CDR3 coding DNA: TGTGCCAGCAGCCCCGCGGGACAGGGATGGCTGACAGATACGCAGTATTTT. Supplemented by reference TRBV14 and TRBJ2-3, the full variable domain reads EAGVTQFPSHSVIEKGQTVTLRCDPISGHDNLYWYRRVMGKEIKFLLHFVKESKQDESGMPNNRFLAERTGGTYSTLKVQPAELEDSGVYFCASSPAGQGWLTDTQYFGPGTRLTVL.

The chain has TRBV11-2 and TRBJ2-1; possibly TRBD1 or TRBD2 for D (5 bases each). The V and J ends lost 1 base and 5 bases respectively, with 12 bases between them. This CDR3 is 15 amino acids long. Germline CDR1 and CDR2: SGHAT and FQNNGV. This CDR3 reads CASSLGGSPNNEQFF. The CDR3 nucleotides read TGTGCCAGCAGCTTAGGGGGGTCACCCAACAATGAGCAGTTCTTC. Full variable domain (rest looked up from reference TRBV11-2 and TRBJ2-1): EAGVAQSPRYKIIEKRQSVAFWCNPISGHATLYWYQQILGQGPKLLIQFQNNGVVDDSQLPKDRFSAERLKGVDSTLKIQPAKLEDSAVYLCASSLGGSPNNEQFFGPGTRLTVL.

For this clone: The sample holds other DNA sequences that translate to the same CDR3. The CDR3 spells CASSPDRSYEQYF. Written as DNA, the CDR3 is TGTGCCAGCAGTCCGGACAGATCCTACGAGCAGTACTTC. This chain uses TRBV12-3 or TRBV12-4 with TRBJ2-7, with a tentative D call TRBD1 (6 bases). The CDR3 has 13 residues. V lost 5 bases and J 1 base, leaving 9 bases between the germline ends.

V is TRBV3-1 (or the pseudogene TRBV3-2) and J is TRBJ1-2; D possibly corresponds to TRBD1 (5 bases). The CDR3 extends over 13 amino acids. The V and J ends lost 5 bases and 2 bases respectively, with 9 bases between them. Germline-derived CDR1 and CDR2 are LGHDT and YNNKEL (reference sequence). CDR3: CASSWDDNYGYTF. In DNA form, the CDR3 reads TGTGCCAGCAGCTGGGACGACAACTATGGCTACACCTTC.

The CDR3: CASTLRSTGEYEQYF. The CDR3 coding sequence is TGTGCCAGCACCTTAAGGTCGACAGGTGAATACGAGCAGTACTTC. V is TRBV27 and J is TRBJ2-7; the D gene is possibly TRBD1 (6 bases). CDR3 size: 15 residues. CDR1 and CDR2 from the germline V gene are MNHEY and SMNVEV (reference sequence). Trimming removed 7 bases from V and 4 bases from J, with 20 bases in between.

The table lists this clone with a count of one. The CDR3 sequence is CASSYIRAPNTEAFF. DNA of the CDR3: TGTGCCAGCAGTTACATAAGGGCTCCGAACACTGAAGCTTTCTTT. The chain joins TRBV6-6 to TRBJ1-1, with no clear D. Germline CDR1 MNHNY, CDR2 SVGAGI (reference sequence). This CDR3 spans 15 amino acids. Trimming removed 2 bases from V and 1 base from J, with 11 bases in between.

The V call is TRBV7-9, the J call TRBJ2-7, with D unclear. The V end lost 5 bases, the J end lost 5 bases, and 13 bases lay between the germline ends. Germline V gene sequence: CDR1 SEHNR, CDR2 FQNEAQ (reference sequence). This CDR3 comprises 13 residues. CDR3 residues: CASSDPGGDEQYF. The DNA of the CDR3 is TGTGCCAGCAGCGACCCGGGCGGAGACGAGCAGTACTTC.

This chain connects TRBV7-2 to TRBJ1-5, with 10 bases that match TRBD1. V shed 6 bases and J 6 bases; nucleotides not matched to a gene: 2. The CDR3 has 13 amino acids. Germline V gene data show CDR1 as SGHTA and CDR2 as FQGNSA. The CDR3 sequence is CASRRTGGQPQHF. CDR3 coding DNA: TGTGCCAGCAGAAGGACAGGGGGTCAGCCCCAGCATTTT.

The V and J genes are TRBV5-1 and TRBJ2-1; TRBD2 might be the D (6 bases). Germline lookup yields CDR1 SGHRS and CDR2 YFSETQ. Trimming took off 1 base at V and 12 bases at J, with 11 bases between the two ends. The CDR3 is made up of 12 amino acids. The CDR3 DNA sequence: TGCGCCAGCAGCTTGACGGGGGACGGGCAGTTCTTC. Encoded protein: CASSLTGDGQFF.

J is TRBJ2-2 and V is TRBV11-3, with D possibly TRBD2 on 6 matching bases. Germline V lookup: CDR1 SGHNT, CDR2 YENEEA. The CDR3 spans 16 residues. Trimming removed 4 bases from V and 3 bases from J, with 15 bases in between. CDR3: CASSSLVGGDTGELFF. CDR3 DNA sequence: TGTGCCAGCAGCTCTCTGGTCGGAGGGGACACCGGGGAGCTGTTTTTT.